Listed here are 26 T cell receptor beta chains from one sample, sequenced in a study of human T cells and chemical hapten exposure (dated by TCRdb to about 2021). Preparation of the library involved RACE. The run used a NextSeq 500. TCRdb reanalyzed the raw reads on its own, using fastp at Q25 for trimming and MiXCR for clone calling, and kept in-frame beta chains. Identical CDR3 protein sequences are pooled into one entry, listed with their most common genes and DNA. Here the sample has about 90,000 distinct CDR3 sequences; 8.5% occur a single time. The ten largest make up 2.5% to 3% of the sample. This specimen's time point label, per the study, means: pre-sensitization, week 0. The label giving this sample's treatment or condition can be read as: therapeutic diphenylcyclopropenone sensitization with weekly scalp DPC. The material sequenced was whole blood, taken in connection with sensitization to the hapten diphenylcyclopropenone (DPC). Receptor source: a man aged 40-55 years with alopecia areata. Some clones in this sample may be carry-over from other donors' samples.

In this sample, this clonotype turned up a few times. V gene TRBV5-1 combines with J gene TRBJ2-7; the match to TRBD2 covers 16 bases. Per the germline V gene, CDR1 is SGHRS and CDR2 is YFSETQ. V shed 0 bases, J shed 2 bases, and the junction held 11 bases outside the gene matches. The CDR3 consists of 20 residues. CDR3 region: CASSLGVPGLAGGPTYEQYV. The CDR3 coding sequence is TGCGCCAGCAGCTTGGGGGTCCCGGGACTAGCGGGAGGGCCCACCTACGAGCAGTACGTC.

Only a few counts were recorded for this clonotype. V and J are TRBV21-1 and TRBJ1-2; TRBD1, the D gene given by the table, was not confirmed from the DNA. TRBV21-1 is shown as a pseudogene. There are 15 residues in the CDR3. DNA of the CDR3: TGTGCCAGCACCCAGCCGCCCCGAGAGTACTATGGCTACACCTTC. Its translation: CASTQPPREYYGYTF.

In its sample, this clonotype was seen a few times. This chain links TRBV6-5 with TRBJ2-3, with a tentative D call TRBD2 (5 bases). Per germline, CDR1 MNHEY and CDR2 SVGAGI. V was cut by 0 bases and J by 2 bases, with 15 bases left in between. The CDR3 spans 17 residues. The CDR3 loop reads CASSYSGLPSLTDTQYF. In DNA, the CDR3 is TGTGCCAGCAGTTACTCCGGACTCCCCTCCCTCACAGATACGCAGTATTTT.

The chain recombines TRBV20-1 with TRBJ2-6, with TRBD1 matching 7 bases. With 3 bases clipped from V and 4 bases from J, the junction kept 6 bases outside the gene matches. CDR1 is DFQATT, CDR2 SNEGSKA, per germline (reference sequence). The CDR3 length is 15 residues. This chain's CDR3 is CSARAQGEGANVLTF. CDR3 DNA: TGCAGTGCTAGGGCGCAGGGGGAAGGGGCCAACGTCCTGACTTTC.

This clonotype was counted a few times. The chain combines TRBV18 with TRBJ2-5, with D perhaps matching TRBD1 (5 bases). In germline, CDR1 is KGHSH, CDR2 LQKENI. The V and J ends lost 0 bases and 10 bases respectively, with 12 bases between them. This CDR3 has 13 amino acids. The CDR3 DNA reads TGTGCCAGCTCACCACCAACCCGGACAAGCCAGTACTTC. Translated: CASSPPTRTSQYF.

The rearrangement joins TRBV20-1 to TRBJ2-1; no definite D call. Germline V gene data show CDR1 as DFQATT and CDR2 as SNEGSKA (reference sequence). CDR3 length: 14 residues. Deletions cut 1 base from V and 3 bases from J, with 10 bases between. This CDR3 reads CSARGAALYNEQFF. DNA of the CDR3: TGCAGTGCTAGAGGTGCAGCCCTCTACAATGAGCAGTTCTTC.

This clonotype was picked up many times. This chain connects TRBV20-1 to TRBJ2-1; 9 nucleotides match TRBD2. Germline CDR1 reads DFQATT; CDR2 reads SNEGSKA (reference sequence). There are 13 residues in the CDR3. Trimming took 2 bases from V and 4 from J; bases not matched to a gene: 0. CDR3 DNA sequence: TGCAGTGCTAGACTAGCGGGATACAATGAGCAGTTCTTC. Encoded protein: CSARLAGYNEQFF.

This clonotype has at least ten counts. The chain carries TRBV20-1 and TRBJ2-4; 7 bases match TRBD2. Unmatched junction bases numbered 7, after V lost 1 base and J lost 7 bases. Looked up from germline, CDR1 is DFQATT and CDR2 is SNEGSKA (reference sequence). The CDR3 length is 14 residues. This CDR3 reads CSARVASGTNIQYF. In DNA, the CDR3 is TGCAGTGCTAGAGTGGCTAGCGGCACCAACATTCAGTACTTC.

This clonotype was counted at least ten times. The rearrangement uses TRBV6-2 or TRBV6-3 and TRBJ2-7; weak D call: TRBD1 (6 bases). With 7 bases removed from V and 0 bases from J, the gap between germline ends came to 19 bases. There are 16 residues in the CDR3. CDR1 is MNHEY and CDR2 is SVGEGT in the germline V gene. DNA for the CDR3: TGTGCCAGCACAGGTCAACGTCAGGGGATCTCCTACGAGCAGTACTTC. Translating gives CASTGQRQGISYEQYF.

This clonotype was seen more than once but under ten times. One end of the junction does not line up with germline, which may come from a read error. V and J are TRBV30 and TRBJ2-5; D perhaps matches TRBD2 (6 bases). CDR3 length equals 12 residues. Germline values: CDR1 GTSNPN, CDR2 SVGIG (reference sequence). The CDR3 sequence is CAWMGDSSDLNF. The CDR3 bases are TGTGCCTGGATGGGGGACTCCTCCGACCTAAACTTC.

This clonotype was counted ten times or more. The CDR3 region has the DNA TGCGCCAGCAGCCAAGATTCCCTTTTAGCGGGAGAGGGCAATGAGCAGTTCTTC. This encodes CASSQDSLLAGEGNEQFF. The chain recombines TRBV4-3 with TRBJ2-1, with 9 positions matching TRBD2. V lost 0 bases, J lost 6 bases, and 12 bases stayed unmatched. The CDR3 runs to 18 residues. Germline CDR1 and CDR2: LGHNA and YSLEER.

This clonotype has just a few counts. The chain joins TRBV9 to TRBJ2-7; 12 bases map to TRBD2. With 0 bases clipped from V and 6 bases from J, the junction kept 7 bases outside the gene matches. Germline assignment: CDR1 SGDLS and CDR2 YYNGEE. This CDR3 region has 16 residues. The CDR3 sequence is CASSVGSLAGGPEQYF. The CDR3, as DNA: TGTGCCAGCAGCGTAGGTTCGCTAGCGGGAGGGCCCGAGCAGTACTTC.

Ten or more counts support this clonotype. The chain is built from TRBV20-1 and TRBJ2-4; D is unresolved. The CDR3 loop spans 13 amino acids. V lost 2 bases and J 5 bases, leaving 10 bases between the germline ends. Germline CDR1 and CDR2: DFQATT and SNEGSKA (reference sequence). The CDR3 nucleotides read TGCAGTGCTAGATCTGACTCGCAAAACATTCAGTACTTC. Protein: CSARSDSQNIQYF.

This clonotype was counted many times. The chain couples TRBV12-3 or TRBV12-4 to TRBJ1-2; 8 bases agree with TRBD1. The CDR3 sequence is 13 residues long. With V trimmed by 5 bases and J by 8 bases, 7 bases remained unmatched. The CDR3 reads CASSHQGARGYTF. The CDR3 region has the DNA TGTGCCAGCAGTCATCAGGGGGCCCGGGGCTACACCTTC.

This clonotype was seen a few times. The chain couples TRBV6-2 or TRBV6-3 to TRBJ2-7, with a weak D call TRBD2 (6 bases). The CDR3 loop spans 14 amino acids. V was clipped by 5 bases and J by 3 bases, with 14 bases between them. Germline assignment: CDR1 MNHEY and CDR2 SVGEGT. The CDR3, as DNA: TGTGCCAGCAGTCCCTATATGGACTACTACGAGCAGTACGTC. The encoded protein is CASSPYMDYYEQYV.

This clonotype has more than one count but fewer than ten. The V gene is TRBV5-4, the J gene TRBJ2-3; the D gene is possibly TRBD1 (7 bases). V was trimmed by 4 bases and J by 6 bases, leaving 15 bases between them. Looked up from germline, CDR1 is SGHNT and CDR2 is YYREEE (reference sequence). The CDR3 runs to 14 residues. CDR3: CASSKTRGRDTQYF. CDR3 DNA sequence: TGTGCCAGCAGCAAAACCAGGGGGAGGGATACGCAGTATTTT. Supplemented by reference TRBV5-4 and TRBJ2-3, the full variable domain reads ETGVTQSPTHLIKTRGQQVTLRCSSQSGHNTVSWYQQALGQGPQFIFQYYREEENGRGNFPPRFSGLQFPNYSSELNVNALELDDSALYLCASSKTRGRDTQYFGPGTRLTVL.

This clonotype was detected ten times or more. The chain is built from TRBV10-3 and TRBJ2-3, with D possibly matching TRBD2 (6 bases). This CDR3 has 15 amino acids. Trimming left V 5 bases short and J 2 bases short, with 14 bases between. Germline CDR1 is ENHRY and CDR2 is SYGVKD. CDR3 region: CAISLSGTVTDTQYF. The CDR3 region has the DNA TGTGCCATCAGTCTCTCCGGGACTGTCACAGATACGCAGTATTTT.

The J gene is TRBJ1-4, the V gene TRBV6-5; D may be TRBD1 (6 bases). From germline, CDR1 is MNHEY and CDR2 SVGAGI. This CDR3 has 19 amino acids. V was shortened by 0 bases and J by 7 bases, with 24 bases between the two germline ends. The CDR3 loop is CASSYSMRGRRGLSEKLFF. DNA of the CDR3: TGTGCCAGCAGTTACTCGATGCGGGGGCGTCGAGGGTTAAGTGAAAAACTGTTTTTT.

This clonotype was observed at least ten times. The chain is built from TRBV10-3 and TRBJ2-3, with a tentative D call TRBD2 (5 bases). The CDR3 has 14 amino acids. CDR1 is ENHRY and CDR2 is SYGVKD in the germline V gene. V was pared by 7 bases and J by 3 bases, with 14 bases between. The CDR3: CAINGDDTTDTQYF. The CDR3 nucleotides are TGTGCCATCAACGGGGATGATACGACAGATACGCAGTATTTT.

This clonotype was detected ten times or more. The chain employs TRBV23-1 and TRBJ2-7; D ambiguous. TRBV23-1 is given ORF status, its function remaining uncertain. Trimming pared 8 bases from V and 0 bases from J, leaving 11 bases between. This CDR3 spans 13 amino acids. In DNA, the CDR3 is TGCGCCAGCCCCAGCCTTCACTCCTACGAGCAGTACGTC. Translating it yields CASPSLHSYEQYV.

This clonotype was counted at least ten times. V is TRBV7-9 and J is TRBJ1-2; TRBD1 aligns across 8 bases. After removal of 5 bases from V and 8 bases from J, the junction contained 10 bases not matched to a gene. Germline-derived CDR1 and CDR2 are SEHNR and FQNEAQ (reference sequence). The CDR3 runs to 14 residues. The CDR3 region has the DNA TGTGCCAGCAGCGCTACGGACAGGGTCGAGGGCTACACCTTC. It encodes CASSATDRVEGYTF.

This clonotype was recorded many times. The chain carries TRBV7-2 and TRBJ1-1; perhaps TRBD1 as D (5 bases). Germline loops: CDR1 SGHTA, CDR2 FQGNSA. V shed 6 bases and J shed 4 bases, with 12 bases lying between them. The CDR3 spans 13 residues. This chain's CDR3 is CASRRRGTTEAFF. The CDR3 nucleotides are TGTGCCAGCAGGCGGAGGGGTACCACTGAAGCTTTCTTT. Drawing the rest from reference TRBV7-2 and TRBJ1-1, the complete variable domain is GAGVSQSPSNKVTEKGKDVELRCDPISGHTALYWYRQSLGQGLEFLIYFQGNSAPDKSGLPSDRFSAERTGGSVSTLTIQRTQQEDSAVYLCASRRRGTTEAFFGQGTRLTVV.

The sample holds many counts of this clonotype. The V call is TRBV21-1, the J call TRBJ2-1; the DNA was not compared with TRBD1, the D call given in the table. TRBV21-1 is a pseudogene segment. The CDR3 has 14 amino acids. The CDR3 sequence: CASSKEGARGEQFF. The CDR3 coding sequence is TGTGCCAGCAGCAAAGAAGGGGCAAGGGGTGAGCAGTTCTTC.

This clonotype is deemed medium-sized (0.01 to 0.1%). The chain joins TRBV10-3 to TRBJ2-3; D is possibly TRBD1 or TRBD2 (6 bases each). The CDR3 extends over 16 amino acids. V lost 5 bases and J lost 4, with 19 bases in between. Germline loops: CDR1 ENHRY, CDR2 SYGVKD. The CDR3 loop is CAISLIEAEGADTQYF. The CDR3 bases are TGTGCCATCAGTCTGATTGAGGCGGAGGGGGCAGATACGCAGTATTTT.

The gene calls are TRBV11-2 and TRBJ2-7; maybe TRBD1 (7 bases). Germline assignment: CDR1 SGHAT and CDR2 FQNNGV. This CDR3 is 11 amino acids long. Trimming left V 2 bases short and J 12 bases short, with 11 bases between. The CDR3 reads CASSLTGEVYF. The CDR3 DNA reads TGTGCCAGCAGCTTAACAGGGGAGGTGTACTTC. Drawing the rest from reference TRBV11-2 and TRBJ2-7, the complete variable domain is EAGVAQSPRYKIIEKRQSVAFWCNPISGHATLYWYQQILGQGPKLLIQFQNNGVVDDSQLPKDRFSAERLKGVDSTLKIQPAKLEDSAVYLCASSLTGEVYFGPGTRLTVT.

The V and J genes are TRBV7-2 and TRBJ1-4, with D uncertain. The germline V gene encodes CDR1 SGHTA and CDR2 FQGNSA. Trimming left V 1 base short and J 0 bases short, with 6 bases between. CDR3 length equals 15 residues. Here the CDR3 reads CASSLDTATNEKLFF. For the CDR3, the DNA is TGTGCCAGCAGCTTAGATACTGCAACTAATGAAAAACTGTTTTTT. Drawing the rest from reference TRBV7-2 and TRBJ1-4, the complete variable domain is GAGVSQSPSNKVTEKGKDVELRCDPISGHTALYWYRQSLGQGLEFLIYFQGNSAPDKSGLPSDRFSAERTGGSVSTLTIQRTQQEDSAVYLCASSLDTATNEKLFFGSGTQLSVL.